What follows is one T cell receptor (beta chain) and its context. Its antigen remains unknown. Germline V gene sequence: CDR1 DFQATT, CDR2 SNEGSKA (reference sequence). The CDR3 loop spans 14 amino acids. Total RNA amounting to about 3,600 ng went into each TCR library. No DNA is given; TCRdb re-called the 5' RACE reads and lists each CDR3 protein once. The sample holds approximately 200,000 distinct CDR3 sequences. The data belong to a study of monozygotic twins with inflammatory bowel disease. Broader study findings: Whether twins were concordant or discordant made no difference to repertoire similarity, possibly from limited power. Healthy co-twins, by inverse Simpson, had higher TCRbeta diversity than their siblings with IBD.

Sequenced sample: blood. This clonotype originated in a human donor with ulcerative colitis or Crohn's disease, or a healthy co-twin of an affected twin (not recorded which). The rearrangement uses TRBV20-1 and TRBJ1-5. The CDR3 loop reads CSARGGGLGQPQHF.